The T cell receptor (beta chain) described here comes from a study of neurological immune-mediated disorders. Study-level background: Relapsing-remitting forms accounted for about 90% of the 34 multiple sclerosis patients and secondary progressive forms for 3.

Over 200 million TCR-beta sequences from 15-18 subjects were obtained in each sequencing run. TCRdb reanalysed the 5' RACE reads using MiXCR and keeps one entry per CDR3 protein. The sample has 71,000 or so distinct CDR3 sequences; 4.5% to 6.5% are singletons. Trimming removed 0 bases at V and 8 bases at J, with 17 bases between. The CDR3 extends over 16 amino acids. CDR1 is SGHDN, CDR2 FVKESK, per germline. Ten or more counts support this clonotype. The genes are TRBV14 and TRBJ2-1; D is possibly TRBD1 or TRBD2 (6 bases each). Sequencing input: PBMCs. The receptor was derived from a woman in her twenties or thirties with multiple sclerosis. CDR3 in DNA: TGTGCCAGCAGCCAAGATTGGGGGGCCCAATGGGATGAGCAGTTCTTC. Translating gives CASSQDWGAQWDEQFF.